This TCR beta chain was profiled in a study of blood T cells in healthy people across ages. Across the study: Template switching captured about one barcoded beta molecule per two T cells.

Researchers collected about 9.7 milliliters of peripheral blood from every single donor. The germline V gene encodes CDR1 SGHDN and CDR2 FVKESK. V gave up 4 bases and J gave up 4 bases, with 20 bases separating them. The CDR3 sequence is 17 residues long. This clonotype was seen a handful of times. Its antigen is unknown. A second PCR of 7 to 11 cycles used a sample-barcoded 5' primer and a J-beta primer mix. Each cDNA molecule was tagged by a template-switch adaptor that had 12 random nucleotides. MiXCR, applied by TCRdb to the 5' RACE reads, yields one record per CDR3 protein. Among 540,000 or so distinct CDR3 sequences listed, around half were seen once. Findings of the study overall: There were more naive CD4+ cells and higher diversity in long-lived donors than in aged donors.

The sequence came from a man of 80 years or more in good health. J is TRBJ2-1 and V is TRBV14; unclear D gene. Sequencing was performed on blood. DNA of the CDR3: TGTGCCAGCAGCCCAAATCGCTATGGATTGGGGTACAATGAGCAGTTCTTC. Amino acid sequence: CASSPNRYGLGYNEQFF.